The clone carrying this T cell receptor beta chain was seen many times. This sample was taken from a study of blood T cell repertoires in COVID-19. About the research overall: Sites across the United States, Italy and Spain contributed samples from acute and convalescent COVID-19.

The protocol was immunoSEQ multiplex PCR, while the TCRdb copy is restricted to in-frame clones and leaves out a portion. The repertoire consists of about 240,000 clones, with around 86% occurring once and the leading ten covering 9.5% to 13%. The sample taken for sequencing was peripheral blood. The sequence was obtained from a woman between 50 and 59 years old with COVID-19, enrolled during active disease.

Here the CDR3 reads CASSNYPFQETQYF. The CDR3 DNA reads as TGTGCCAGCAGTAACTACCCATTCCAAGAGACCCAGTACTTC. The rearrangement joins TRBV6-1 to TRBJ2-5; no reliable D call. This CDR3 is 14 amino acids long. Trimming removed 5 bases at V and 1 base at J, with 11 bases between. The V gene's germline CDR1 is MNHNS and CDR2 SASEGT.